Following are 7 T cell receptor beta chains from one sample sequenced in a study of tissue T cells after allogeneic stem cell transplantation. TCRdb keeps only in-frame clones here, not all; method: immunoSEQ multiplex PCR. The repertoire holds about 48,000 clones, nearly 75% seen once, with about 0.71% in the top ten. The sequencing sample was made of sorted cells pooled from one or two spleens. The source of these receptors is a pool of C57BL/6 mice in good health.

Regarding this clone: The gene names given are mouse names. The read terminates 1 residue ahead of where the CDR3 ends, so the germline J gene completes it. This chain uses TRBV13-2 with TRBJ1-6; TRBD1 agrees at 12 bases. TRBJ1-6 is designated an ORF whose function remains uncertain. Germline-derived CDR1 and CDR2 are NNHNN and SYGAGS (reference sequence). V trimming: 2 bases; J trimming: 0 bases; junction bases outside the gene matches: 6. This CDR3 comprises 19 residues. The CDR3 sequence is CASGEGQGARDSYNSPLYF. The part of the CDR3 DNA that was read is TGTGCCAGCGGTGAGGGACAGGGGGCGCGGGATTCCTATAATTCGCCCCTCTAC.

Turning to this clone: Gene names are the mouse ones. The read ends 1 residue before the CDR3 terminus; that terminus is restored from the germline J gene. The same CDR3 can be traced to other DNA sequences in this sample. The chain recombines TRBV29 with TRBJ1-5; D is unresolved. The CDR3 runs to 14 residues. Germline assignment: CDR1 MSHET and CDR2 SYDVDS. V was trimmed by 6 bases and J by 0 bases, leaving 9 bases between them. The CDR3 bases that were read are TGTGCTAGCAGGACGGGGTATAACAACCAGGCTCCGCTT. It specifies CASRTGYNNQAPL. The whole CDR3 is CASRTGYNNQAPLF.

Note on this clone: Germline and genes here are mouse. The same CDR3 arises from other DNA sequences in this sample as well. The CDR3 loop is CTCSAGGANTGQLYF. The DNA read from the CDR3 is TGCACCTGCAGTGCAGGGGGCGCAAACACCGGGCAGCTCTAC. V and J are TRBV1 and TRBJ2-2; D possibly uses TRBD1 or TRBD2 (5 bases each). The read comes to an end 1 residue before the CDR3 does, leaving the germline J gene to fill in the end. Germline V gives CDR1 NSQYPW, CDR2 LRSPGD (reference sequence). This CDR3 contains 15 residues. Deletions cut 1 base from V and 0 bases from J, with 6 bases between.

Of note for this clone: Gene names and germline refer to mouse. The read finishes 1 residue shy of the CDR3 end, and the germline J gene is used to complete it. The rearrangement joins TRBV20 to TRBJ2-1; D is unclear. CDR3 length: 12 residues. With 1 base removed from V and 4 bases from J, the gap between germline ends came to 5 bases. CDR1 is GFQATS, CDR2 STVNSAI, per germline. The CDR3 sequence is CGARGQYAEQFF. The DNA read from the CDR3 is TGTGGTGCTAGGGGCCAATATGCTGAGCAGTTC.

Details on this clone: The germline and genes are mouse ones. Here the CDR3 reads CASSELGDQDTQYF. CDR3 DNA (partial): TGTGCCAGCAGTGAATTGGGAGACCAAGACACCCAGTAC. The chain joins TRBV13-3 to TRBJ2-5; unclear D gene. The read falls 1 residue short of the CDR3 end, and the missing part is taken from the germline J gene. Germline CDR1 is NNHDY and CDR2 is SYVADS. V lost 2 bases and J 1 base, leaving 8 bases between the germline ends. This CDR3 has 14 amino acids. Supplemented by reference TRBV13-3 and TRBJ2-5, the full variable domain reads EAAVTQSPRSKVAVTGGKVTLSCHQTNNHDYMYWYRQDTGHGLRLIHYSYVADSTEKGDIPDGYKASRPSQENFSLILELASLSQTAVYFCASSELGDQDTQYFGPGTRLLVL.

This clone appeared a few times. Gene names are mouse gene names. The read ends 1 residue early relative to the CDR3; the germline J gene fills the gap. This chain joins TRBV2 and TRBJ2-7; 13 bases are a match to TRBD2. V gave up 4 bases and J gave up 0 bases; unmatched junction bases: 6. The germline gives CDR1 LGHNA, CDR2 YSYQKL. The CDR3 sequence is 17 residues long. The CDR3 reads CASSPGLGGMSSYEQYF. The sequenced CDR3 bases are TGTGCCAGCAGCCCGGGACTGGGGGGGATGAGCTCCTATGAACAGTAC.

As regards this clone: These gene names are mouse names. The read is 1 residue too short to cover the CDR3 end, so that end is filled in from the germline J gene. The genes are TRBV3 and TRBJ2-1; 10 nucleotides line up with TRBD2. The V and J ends lost 4 bases and 4 bases, in that order; junction bases with no gene match: 4. CDR1 and CDR2 from the germline V gene are SNHLY and FYNGKV (reference sequence). The CDR3 totals 15 residues. CDR3 in amino acids: CASSSPGLGYAEQFF. The sequenced part of the CDR3 DNA is TGTGCCAGCAGCTCTCCGGGACTGGGGTATGCTGAGCAGTTC.